This TCR beta chain was recorded in a study of control samples from healthy donors and cancer patients (dated by TCRdb to the early 2020s). Library preparation employed the immunoSEQ multiplex PCR assay. Drawn from immuneACCESS, this table holds only the in-frame rearrangements with V and J called that TCRdb kept. Clones are partly lost; checked studies trace under half to an unresolved V gene and leave the rest unexplained. The sample table lists 95,000 to 150,000 clones, approximately 90% of them with a count of one. 7.8% of the sample comes from the top ten. In this sample, this clone turned up a few times. Its antigen target is currently unknown. Base qualities are missing; no much larger clone stands one base away. The TCR sequence derives from a woman under 30 in good health. The sample consisted of blood.

CDR3 region: CASSIGLGKGTGNQPQHF. The nucleotides are TGTGCCAGTAGTATCGGATTAGGGAAAGGGACCGGTAATCAGCCCCAGCATTTT. The chain couples TRBV19 to TRBJ1-5; TRBD1 is perhaps the D gene, given 5 matching bases. CDR1 and CDR2 are read off the germline V gene (reference sequence) as LNHDA and SQIVND. The CDR3 runs 18 amino acids, cysteine and phenylalanine included. The read is trimmed to its CDR3 DNA, 54 bases read in frame from base 1. At the junction V is shortened by 3 bases and J by 4 bases, with 22 bases in between.